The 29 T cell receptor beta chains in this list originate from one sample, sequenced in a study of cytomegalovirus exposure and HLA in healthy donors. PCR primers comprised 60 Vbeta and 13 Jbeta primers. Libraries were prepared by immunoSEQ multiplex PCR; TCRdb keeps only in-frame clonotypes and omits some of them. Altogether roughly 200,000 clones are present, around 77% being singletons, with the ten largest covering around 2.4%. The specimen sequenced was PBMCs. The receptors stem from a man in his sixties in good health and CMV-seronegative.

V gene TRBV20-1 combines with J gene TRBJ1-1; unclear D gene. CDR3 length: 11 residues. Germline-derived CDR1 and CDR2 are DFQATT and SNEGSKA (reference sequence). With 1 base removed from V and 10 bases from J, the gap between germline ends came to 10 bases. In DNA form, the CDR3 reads TGCAGTGCTAGAGTGGCCCTTACAGCTTTCTTT. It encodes CSARVALTAFF.

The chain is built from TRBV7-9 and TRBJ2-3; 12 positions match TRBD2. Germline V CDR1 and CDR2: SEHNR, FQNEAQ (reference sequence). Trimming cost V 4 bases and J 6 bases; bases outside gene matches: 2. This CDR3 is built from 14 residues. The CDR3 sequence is CASSSSGRGDTQYF. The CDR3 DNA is TGTGCCAGCAGCTCTAGCGGGAGGGGGGATACGCAGTATTTT.

CDR3 region: CASSQDTGKRNGYTF. CDR3 in DNA: TGCGCCAGCAGCCAAGATACAGGGAAACGAAATGGCTACACCTTC. This chain joins TRBV4-3 and TRBJ1-2; D may be TRBD1 (6 bases). The CDR3 extends over 15 amino acids. Germline V lookup: CDR1 LGHNA, CDR2 YSLEER. V lost 0 bases, J lost 6 bases, and 14 bases lay in between.

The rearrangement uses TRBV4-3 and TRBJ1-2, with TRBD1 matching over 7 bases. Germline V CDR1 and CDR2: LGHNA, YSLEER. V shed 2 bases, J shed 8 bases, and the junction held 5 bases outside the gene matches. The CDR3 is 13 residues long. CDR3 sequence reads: CASSQNRGEGYTF. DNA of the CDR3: TGCGCCAGCAGCCAAAACAGGGGCGAAGGCTACACCTTC.

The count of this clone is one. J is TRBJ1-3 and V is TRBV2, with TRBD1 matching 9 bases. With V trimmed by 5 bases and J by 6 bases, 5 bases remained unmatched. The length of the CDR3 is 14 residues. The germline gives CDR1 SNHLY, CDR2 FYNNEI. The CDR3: CASSLTGGVNTIYF. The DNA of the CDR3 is TGTGCCAGCAGTTTGACAGGGGGAGTAAACACCATATATTTT.

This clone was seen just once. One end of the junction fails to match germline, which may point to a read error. The CDR3 nucleotides are TGTTCCAGCAGCGCACAGGGCTACGAGCAGTACTTC. Amino acid sequence: CSSSAQGYEQYF. The V gene is TRBV7-9, the J gene TRBJ2-7; TRBD1 might be the D (6 bases). The germline CDR1 and CDR2 sequences are SEHNR and FQNEAQ (reference sequence). The CDR3 contains 12 residues. The whole variable domain, remainder taken from reference TRBV7-9 and TRBJ2-7, is DTGVSQNPRHKITKRGQNVTFRCDPISEHNRLYWYRQTLGQGPEFLTYFQNEAQLEKSRLLSDRFSAERPKGSFSTLEIQRTEQGDSAMYLCSSSAQGYEQYFGPGTRLTVT.

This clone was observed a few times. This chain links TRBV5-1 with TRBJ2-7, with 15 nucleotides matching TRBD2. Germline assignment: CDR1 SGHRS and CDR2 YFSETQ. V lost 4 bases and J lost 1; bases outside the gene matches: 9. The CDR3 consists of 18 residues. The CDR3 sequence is CASSPGLAGGPLSYEQYF. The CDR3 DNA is TGCGCCAGCAGCCCTGGACTAGCGGGGGGGCCTCTGTCCTACGAGCAGTACTTC.

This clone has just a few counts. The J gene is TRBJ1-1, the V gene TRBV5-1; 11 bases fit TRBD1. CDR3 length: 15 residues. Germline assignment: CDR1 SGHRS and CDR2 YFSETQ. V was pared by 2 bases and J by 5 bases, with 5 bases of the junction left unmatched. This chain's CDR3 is CASSFSGTGGTEAFF. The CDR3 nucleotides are TGCGCCAGCAGCTTCTCCGGGACAGGGGGGACTGAAGCTTTCTTT.

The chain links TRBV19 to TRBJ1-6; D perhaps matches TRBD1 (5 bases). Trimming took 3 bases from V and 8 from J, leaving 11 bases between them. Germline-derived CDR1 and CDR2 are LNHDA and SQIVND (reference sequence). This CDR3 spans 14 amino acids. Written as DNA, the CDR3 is TGTGCCAGTAGTATCGGGGGGAGGGATTCACCCCTCCACTTT. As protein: CASSIGGRDSPLHF.

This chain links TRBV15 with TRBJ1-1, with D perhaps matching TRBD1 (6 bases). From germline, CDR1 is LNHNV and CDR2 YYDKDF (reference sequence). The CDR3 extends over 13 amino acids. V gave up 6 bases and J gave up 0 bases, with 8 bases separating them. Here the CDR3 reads CATRGALNTEAFF. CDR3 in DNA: TGTGCCACCAGGGGGGCCCTGAACACTGAAGCTTTCTTT.

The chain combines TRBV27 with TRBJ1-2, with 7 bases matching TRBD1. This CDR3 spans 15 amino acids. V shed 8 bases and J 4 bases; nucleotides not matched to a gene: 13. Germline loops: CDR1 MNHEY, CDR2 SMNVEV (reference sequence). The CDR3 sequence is CASADNRGLGYGYTF. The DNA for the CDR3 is TGTGCCAGCGCTGATAACAGGGGATTGGGCTATGGCTACACCTTC.

The CDR3 reads CASSSPSGGANTGELFF. In nucleotides, the CDR3 is TGTGCCAGCAGCTCCCCCAGCGGGGGGGCAAACACCGGGGAGCTGTTTTTT. This chain uses TRBV7-6 with TRBJ2-2, with 10 bases matching TRBD2. Trimming took 4 bases from V and 2 from J; bases not matched to a gene: 7. Germline V gene lookup returns CDR1 SGHVS and CDR2 FNYEAQ. The CDR3 has 17 residues.

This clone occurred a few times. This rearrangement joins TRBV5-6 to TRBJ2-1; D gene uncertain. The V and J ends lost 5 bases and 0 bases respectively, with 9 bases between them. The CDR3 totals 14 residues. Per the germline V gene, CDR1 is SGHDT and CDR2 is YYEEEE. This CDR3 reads CASSFSSSYNEQFF. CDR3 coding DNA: TGTGCCAGCAGTTTCTCCAGCTCCTACAATGAGCAGTTCTTC.

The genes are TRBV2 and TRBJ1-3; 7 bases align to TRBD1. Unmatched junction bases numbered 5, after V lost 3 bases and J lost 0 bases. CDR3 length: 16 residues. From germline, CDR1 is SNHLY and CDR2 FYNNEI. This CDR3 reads CASSDSGQRSGNTIYF. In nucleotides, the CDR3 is TGTGCCAGCAGTGATTCGGGACAGCGCTCTGGAAACACCATATATTTT.

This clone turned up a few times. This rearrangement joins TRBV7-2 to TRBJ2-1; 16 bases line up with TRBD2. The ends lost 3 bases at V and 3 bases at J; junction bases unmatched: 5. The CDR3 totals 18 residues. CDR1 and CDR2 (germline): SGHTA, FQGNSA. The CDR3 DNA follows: TGTGCCAGCAGCTTGGGACTAGCGGGAGGGGGGGGCTACAATGAGCAGTTCTTC. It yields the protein CASSLGLAGGGGYNEQFF.

CDR3 residues: CSAARTGTGDTIYF. CDR3 in DNA: TGCAGCGCAGCCAGGACGGGAACTGGGGACACCATATATTTT. The chain employs TRBV29-1 and TRBJ1-3; D not resolved. The germline V gene has CDR1 SQVTM and CDR2 ANQGSEA. V gave up 7 bases and J gave up 8 bases, with 21 bases separating them. This CDR3 is built from 14 residues.

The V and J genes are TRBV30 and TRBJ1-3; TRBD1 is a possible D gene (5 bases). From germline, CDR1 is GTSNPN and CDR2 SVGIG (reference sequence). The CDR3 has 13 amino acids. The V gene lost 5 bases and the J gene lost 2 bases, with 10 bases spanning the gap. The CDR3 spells CAWGRDTGNTIYF. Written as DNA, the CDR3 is TGTGCCTGGGGCAGGGATACTGGAAACACCATATATTTT. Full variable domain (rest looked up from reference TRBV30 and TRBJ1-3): SQTIHQWPATLVQPVGSPLSLECTVEGTSNPNLYWYRQAAGRGLQLLFYSVGIGQISSEVPQNLSASRPQDRQFILSSKKLLLSDSGFYLCAWGRDTGNTIYFGEGSWLTVV.

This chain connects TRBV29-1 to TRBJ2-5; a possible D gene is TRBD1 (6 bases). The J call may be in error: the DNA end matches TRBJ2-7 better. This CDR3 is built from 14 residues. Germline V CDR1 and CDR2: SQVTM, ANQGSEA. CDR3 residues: CSVEAGVGSYEQYF. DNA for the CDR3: TGCAGCGTTGAGGCAGGGGTTGGATCCTACGAGCAGTACTTC.

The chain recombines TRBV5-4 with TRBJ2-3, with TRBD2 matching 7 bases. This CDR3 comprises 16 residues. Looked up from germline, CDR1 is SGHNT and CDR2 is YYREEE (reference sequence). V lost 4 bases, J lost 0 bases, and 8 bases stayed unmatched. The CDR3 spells CASSPKLARSTDTQYF. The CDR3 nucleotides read TGTGCCAGCAGCCCGAAACTAGCGAGAAGCACAGATACGCAGTATTTT.

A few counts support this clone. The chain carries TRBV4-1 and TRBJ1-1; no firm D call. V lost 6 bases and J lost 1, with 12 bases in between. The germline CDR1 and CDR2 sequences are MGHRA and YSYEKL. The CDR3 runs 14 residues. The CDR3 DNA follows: TGCGCCAGCAGACTCTCGCAGGCGAACACTGAAGCTTTCTTT. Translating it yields CASRLSQANTEAFF.

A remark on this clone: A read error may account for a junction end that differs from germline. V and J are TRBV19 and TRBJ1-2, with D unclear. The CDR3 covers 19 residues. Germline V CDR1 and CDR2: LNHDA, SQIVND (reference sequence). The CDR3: CASSIAAGGFQFTNYGYPF. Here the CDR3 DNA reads TGTGCCAGTAGTATAGCGGCAGGAGGTTTCCAATTCACTAACTATGGCTACCCCTTC.

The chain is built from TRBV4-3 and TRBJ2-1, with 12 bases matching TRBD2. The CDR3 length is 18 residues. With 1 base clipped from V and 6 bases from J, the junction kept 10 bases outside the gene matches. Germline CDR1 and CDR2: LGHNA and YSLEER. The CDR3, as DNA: TGCGCCAGCAGCCAAGGGACTAGCGGGACCGTAGGGCCCAATGAGCAGTTCTTC. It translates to CASSQGTSGTVGPNEQFF.

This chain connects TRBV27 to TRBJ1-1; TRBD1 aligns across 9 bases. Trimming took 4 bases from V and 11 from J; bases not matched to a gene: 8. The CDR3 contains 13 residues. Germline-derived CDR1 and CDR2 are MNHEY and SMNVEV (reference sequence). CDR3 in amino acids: CASSSDRGSTAFF. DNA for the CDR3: TGTGCCAGCAGTTCAGACAGGGGGTCCACGGCTTTCTTT.

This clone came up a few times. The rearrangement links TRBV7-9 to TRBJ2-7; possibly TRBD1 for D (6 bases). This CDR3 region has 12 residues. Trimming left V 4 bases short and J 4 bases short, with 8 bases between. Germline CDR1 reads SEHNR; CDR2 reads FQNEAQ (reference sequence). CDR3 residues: CASSYTGYEQYF. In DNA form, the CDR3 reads TGTGCCAGCAGCTACACAGGGTACGAGCAGTACTTC.

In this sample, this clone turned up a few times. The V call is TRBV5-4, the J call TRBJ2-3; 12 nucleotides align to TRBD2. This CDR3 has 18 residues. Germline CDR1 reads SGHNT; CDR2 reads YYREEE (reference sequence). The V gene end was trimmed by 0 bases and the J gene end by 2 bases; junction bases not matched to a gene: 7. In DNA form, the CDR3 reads TGTGCCAGCAGCTTGGAAGGACTAGCGGGGAGAAACACAGATACGCAGTATTTT. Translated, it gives CASSLEGLAGRNTDTQYF. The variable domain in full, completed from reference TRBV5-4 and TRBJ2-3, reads ETGVTQSPTHLIKTRGQQVTLRCSSQSGHNTVSWYQQALGQGPQFIFQYYREEENGRGNFPPRFSGLQFPNYSSELNVNALELDDSALYLCASSLEGLAGRNTDTQYFGPGTRLTVL.

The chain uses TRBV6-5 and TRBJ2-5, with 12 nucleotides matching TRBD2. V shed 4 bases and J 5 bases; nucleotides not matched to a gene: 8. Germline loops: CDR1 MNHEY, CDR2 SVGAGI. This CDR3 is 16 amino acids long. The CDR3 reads CASSSSSGGALETQYF. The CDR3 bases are TGTGCCAGCAGTTCCTCTAGCGGGGGGGCTCTTGAGACCCAGTACTTC.

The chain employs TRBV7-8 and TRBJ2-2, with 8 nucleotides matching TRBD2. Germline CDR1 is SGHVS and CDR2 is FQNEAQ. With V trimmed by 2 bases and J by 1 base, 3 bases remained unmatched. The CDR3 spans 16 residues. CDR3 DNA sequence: TGTGCCAGCAGCTTAAGGAGCGGGGGGAACACCGGGGAGCTGTTTTTT. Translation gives CASSLRSGGNTGELFF.

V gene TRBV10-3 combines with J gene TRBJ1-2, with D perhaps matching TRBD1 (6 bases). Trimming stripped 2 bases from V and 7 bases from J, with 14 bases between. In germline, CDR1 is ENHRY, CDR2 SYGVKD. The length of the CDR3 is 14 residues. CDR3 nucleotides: TGTGCCATCAGTGAGAGGGATGTAGGGGGTGGCTACACCTTC. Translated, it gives CAISERDVGGGYTF.

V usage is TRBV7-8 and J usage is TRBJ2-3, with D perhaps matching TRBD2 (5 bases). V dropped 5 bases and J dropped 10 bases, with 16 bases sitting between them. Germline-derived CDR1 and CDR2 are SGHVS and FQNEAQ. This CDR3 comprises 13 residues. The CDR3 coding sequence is TGTGCCAGCAGCCCAGAGTCCTCGCGGGCGCAGTATTTT. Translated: CASSPESSRAQYF.